The 5 T cell receptor beta chains below were found in one sample sequenced in a study of graft-versus-host responses after intestinal transplantation. For these receptors, no antigen is known. Measured with immunoSEQ multiplex PCR; TCRdb has only the in-frame clones, and not every one. The sample lists fewer than 90,000 clones, over 90% occurring once. Source: unstimulated CD4+ T cells sorted from spleen or lymph node cells, taken before transplant. These receptor sequences come from a human donor who was the organ donor for an intestinal transplant.

This clone was counted once. The germline gene is not matched at one end of the junction; a read error may be the cause. The CDR3 nucleotides are TGTGCCAGCAGTACCGGGAACGCTGAAGCTTTCTTT. This encodes CASSTGNAEAFF. The chain couples TRBV6-5 to TRBJ1-1, with D unresolved. CDR1 and CDR2 from the germline V gene are MNHEY and SVGAGI. The CDR3 is 12 residues long.

The chain couples TRBV7-9 to TRBJ1-1; D might be TRBD1 (6 bases). V was pared by 4 bases and J by 0 bases, with 12 bases between. The CDR3 loop spans 15 amino acids. Germline CDR1 SEHNR, CDR2 FQNEAQ (reference sequence). In nucleotides, the CDR3 is TGTGCCAGCAGCTCGGGGCGGGGGCTGAACACTGAAGCTTTCTTT. Protein product: CASSSGRGLNTEAFF.

This sequence joins TRBV5-1 and TRBJ1-2, with D perhaps matching TRBD1 (5 bases). There are 13 residues in the CDR3. V dropped 5 bases and J dropped 5 bases, with 13 bases sitting between them. The germline CDR1 and CDR2 sequences are SGHRS and YFSETQ. The DNA of the CDR3 is TGCGCCAGCAGTCCCCAAGGGGAGTATGGCTACACCTTC. Its protein is CASSPQGEYGYTF.

The chain uses TRBV4-2 and TRBJ1-2; TRBD1 aligns across 9 bases. Germline assignment: CDR1 LGHNA and CDR2 YNFKEQ. The CDR3 runs to 17 residues. The ends lost 0 bases at V and 10 bases at J; junction bases unmatched: 15. In DNA, the CDR3 is TGTGCCAGCAGCCAAGATCTAACAGGGGGCGCGGTAGAACTCTACACCTTC. Its protein is CASSQDLTGGAVELYTF.

J is TRBJ1-1 and V is TRBV7-6; the match to TRBD1 covers 10 bases. Germline assignment: CDR1 SGHVS and CDR2 FNYEAQ. CDR3 length equals 17 residues. The J segment lost 0 bases and the V segment lost 3 bases, leaving 7 bases of the junction unmatched. Written as DNA, the CDR3 is TGTGCCAGCAGCTTTTCCCCGGGACAGGGGCTGAACACTGAAGCTTTCTTT. Protein: CASSFSPGQGLNTEAFF.